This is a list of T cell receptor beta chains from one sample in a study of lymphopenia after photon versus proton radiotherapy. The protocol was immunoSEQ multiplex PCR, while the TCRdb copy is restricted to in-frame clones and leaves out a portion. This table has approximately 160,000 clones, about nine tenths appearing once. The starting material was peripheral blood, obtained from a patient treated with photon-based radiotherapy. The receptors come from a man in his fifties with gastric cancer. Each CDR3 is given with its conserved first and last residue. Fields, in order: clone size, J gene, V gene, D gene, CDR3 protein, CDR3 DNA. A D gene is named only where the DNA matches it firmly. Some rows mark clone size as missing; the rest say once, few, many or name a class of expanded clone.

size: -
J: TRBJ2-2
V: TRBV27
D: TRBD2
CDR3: CASSLTGRLAGLGELFF
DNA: TGTGCCAGCAGTTTAACAGGGAGGCTAGCGGGCCTGGGGGAGCTGTTTTTT

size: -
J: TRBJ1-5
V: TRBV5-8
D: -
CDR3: CASSLWGPNQPQHF
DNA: TGTGCCAGCAGCTTGTGGGGGCCCAATCAGCCCCAGCATTTT

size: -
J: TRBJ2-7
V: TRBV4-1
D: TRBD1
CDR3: CASSLRTGGEHEQYF
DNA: TGCGCCAGCAGCCTACGGACAGGGGGCGAACACGAGCAGTACTTC

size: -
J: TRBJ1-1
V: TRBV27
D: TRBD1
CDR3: CASSFYPTGINTEAFF
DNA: TGTGCCAGCAGTTTCTATCCGACAGGGATAAACACTGAAGCTTTCTTT

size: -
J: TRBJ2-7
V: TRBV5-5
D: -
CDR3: CASIFTTAGLGEQYF
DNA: TGTGCCAGCATTTTTACGACTGCGGGACTGGGGGAGCAGTACTTC

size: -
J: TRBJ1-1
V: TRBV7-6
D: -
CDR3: CASSLEGGTNTEAFF
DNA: TGTGCCAGCAGCTTAGAAGGGGGGACGAACACTGAAGCTTTCTTT

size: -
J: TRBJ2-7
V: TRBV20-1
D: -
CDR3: CSARSLGEQYF
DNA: TGCAGTGCTAGATCCCTTGGAGAGCAGTACTTC

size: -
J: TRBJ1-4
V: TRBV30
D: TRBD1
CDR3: CAWSRDRDEKLFF
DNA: TGTGCCTGGAGTAGGGACAGGGATGAAAAACTGTTTTTT

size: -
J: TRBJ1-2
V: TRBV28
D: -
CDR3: CASTPAWFGGYTF
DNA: TGTGCCAGCACCCCGGCGTGGTTTGGGGGCTACACCTTC

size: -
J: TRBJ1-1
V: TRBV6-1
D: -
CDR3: CASSEFTTRETEAFF
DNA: TGTGCCAGCAGTGAGTTTACGACGAGGGAAACTGAAGCTTTCTTT

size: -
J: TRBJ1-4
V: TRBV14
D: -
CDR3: CASSQGPGRWVF
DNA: TGTGCCAGCAGCCAAGGCCCGGGACGGTGGGTTTTT

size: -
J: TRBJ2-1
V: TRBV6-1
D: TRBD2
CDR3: CASSERLAGAFEQFF
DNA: TGTGCCAGCAGTGAACGTCTAGCGGGAGCCTTTGAGCAGTTCTTC

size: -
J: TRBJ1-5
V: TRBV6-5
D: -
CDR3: CASTANLDQPQHF
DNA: TGTGCCAGCACCGCTAACCTTGATCAGCCCCAGCATTTT

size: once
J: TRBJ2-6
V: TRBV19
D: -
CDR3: CASSAGSGANVLTF
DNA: TGTGCCAGTAGCGCTGGTAGCGGGGCCAACGTCCTGACTTTC

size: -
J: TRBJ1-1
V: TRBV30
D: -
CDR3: CAWSIKVNTEAFF
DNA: TGTGCCTGGAGTATTAAGGTGAACACTGAAGCTTTCTTT

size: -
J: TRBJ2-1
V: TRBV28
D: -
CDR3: CASRLRTLGYNEQFF
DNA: TGTGCCAGCAGACTCCGGACTTTGGGGTACAATGAGCAGTTCTTC

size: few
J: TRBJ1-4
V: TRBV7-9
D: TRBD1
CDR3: CASSLYQGENEKLFF
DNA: TGTGCCAGCAGCTTATATCAGGGGGAGAATGAAAAACTGTTTTTT

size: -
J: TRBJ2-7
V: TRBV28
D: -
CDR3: CASTLRRGRRYEQYF
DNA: TGTGCCAGCACCCTCCGCCGGGGGAGAAGGTACGAGCAGTACTTC

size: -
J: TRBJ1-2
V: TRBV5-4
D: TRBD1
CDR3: CASSLEDRLNGYTF
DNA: TGTGCCAGCAGCTTGGAGGACAGGTTGAATGGCTACACCTTC

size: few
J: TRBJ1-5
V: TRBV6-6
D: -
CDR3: CASSNSGTLGNF
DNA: TGTGCCAGCAGTAACTCCGGGACTCTGGGGAATTTT

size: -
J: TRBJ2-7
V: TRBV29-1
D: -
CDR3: CSVHREDNEQYF
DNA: TGCAGCGTCCACAGGGAAGACAACGAGCAGTACTTC

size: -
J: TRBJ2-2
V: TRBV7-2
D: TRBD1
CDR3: CASSLAYRAGGANTGELFF
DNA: TGTGCCAGCAGCTTAGCGTATAGGGCAGGGGGAGCGAACACCGGGGAGCTGTTTTTT

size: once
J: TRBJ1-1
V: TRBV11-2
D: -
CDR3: CASSRNRADTEAFF
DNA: TGTGCCAGCAGCCGCAACAGGGCGGACACTGAAGCTTTCTTT

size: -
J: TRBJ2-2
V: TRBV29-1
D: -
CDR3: CSVVIGGYSTGELFF
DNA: TGCAGCGTGGTGATAGGGGGATATAGCACCGGGGAGCTGTTTTTT

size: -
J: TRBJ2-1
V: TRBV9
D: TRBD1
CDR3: CASSGRQGPYNEQFF
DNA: TGTGCCAGCAGCGGACGACAGGGCCCCTACAATGAGCAGTTCTTC

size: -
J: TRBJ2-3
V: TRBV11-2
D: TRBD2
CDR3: CASSLDVAGAADTQYF
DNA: TGTGCCAGCAGCCTAGACGTAGCGGGAGCAGCAGATACGCAGTATTTT

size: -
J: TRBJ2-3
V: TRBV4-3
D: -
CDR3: CASSQAQSGAGGGTDTQYF
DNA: TGCGCCAGCAGCCAGGCCCAGAGCGGTGCTGGCGGCGGGACAGATACGCAGTATTTT

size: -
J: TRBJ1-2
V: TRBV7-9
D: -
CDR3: CASSLVEVNYGYTF
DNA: TGTGCCAGCAGCTTAGTAGAAGTGAACTATGGCTACACCTTC

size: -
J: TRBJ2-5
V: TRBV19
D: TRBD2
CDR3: CASSIDSGSGETQYF
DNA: TGTGCCAGTAGTATAGATAGCGGGAGCGGAGAGACCCAGTACTTC

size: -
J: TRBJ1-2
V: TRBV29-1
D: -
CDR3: CSVLRDTNGYTF
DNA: TGCAGCGTCCTGCGGGACACTAATGGCTACACCTTC

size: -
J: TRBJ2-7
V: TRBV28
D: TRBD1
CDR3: CASSSSGTGTYEQYF
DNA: TGTGCCAGCAGTTCCTCCGGGACAGGGACCTACGAGCAGTACTTC

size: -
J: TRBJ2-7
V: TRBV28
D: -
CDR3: CASKDSFAYEQYF
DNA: TGTGCCAGCAAGGACAGTTTCGCCTACGAGCAGTACTTC